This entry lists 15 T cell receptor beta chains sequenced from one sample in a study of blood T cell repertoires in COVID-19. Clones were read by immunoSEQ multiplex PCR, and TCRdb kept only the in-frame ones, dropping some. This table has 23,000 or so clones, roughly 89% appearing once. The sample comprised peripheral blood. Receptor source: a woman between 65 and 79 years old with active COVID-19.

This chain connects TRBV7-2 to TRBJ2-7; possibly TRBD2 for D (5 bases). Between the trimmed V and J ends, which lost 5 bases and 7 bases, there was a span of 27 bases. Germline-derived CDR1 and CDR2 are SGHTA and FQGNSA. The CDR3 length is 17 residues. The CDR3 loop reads CASSPQPRVKGTGEQYF. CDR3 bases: TGTGCCAGCAGCCCTCAACCTCGGGTCAAGGGTACGGGAGAGCAGTACTTC.

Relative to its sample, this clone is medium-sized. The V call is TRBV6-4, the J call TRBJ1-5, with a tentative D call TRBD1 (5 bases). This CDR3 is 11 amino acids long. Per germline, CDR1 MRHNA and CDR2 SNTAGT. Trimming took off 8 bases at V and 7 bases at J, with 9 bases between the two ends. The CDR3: CASHGGQPQHF. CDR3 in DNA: TGTGCCAGCCACGGGGGACAGCCCCAGCATTTT.

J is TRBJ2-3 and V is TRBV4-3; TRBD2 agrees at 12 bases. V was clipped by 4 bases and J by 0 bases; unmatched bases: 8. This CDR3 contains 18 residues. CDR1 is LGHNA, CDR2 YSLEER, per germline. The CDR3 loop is CASSLVGLAGPSTDTQYF. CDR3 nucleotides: TGCGCCAGCAGCCTGGTAGGACTAGCGGGGCCTAGCACAGATACGCAGTATTTT.

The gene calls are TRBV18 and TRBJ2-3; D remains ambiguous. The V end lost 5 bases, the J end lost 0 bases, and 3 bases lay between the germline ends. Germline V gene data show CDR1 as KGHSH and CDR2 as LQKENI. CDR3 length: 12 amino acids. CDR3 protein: CASSSSTDTQYF. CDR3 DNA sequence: TGTGCCAGCTCATCTAGCACAGATACGCAGTATTTT.

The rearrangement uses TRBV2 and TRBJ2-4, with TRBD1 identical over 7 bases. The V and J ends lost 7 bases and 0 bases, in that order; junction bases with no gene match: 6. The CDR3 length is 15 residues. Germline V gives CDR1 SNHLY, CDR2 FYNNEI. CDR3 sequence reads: CASMRQGVAKNIQYF. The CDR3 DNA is TGTGCCAGCATGAGACAGGGTGTAGCCAAAAACATTCAGTACTTC.

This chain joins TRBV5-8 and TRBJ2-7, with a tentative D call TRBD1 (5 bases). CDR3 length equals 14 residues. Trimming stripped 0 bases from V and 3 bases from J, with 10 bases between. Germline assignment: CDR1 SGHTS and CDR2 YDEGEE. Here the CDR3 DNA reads TGTGCCAGCAGCTTGGTACAGGAGCTCTACGAGCAGTACTTC. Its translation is CASSLVQELYEQYF. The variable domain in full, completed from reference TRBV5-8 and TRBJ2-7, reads EAGVTQSPTHLIKTRGQQATLRCSPISGHTSVYWYQQALGLGLQFLLWYDEGEERNRGNFPPRFSGRQFPNYSSELNVNALELEDSALYLCASSLVQELYEQYFGPGTRLTVT.

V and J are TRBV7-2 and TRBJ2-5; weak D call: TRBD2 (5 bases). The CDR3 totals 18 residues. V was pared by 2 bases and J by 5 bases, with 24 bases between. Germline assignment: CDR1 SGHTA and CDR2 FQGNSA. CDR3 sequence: CASSLRAPSPGKRETQYF. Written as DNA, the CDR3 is TGTGCCAGCAGCTTAAGAGCCCCCTCACCGGGGAAGCGGGAGACCCAGTACTTC.

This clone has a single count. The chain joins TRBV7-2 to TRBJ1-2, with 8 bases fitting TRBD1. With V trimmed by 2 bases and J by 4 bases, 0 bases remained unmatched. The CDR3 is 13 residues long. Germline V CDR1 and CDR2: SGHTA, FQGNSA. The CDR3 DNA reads TGTGCCAGCAGCTTAACAGGGGGCTATGGCTACACCTTC. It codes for CASSLTGGYGYTF.

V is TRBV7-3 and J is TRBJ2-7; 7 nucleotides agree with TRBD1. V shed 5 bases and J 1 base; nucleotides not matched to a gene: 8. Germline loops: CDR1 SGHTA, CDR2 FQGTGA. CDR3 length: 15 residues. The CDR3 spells CASSMTGQLSYEQYF. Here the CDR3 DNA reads TGTGCCAGCAGCATGACGGGACAGTTATCCTACGAGCAGTACTTC.

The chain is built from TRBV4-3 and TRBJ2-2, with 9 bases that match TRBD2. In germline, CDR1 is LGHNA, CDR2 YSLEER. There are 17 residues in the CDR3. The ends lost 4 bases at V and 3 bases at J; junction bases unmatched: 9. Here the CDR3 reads CASSPYAGGRDTGELFF. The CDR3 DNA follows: TGCGCCAGCAGCCCCTACGCGGGGGGGCGGGACACCGGGGAGCTGTTTTTT.

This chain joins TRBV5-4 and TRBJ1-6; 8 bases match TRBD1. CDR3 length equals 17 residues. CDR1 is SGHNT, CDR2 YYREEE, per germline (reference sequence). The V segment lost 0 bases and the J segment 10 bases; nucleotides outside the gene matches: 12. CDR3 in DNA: TGTGCCAGCAGCTTGGACGGAGGAACAGGGGGAGAATCACCCCTCCACTTT. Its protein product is CASSLDGGTGGESPLHF.

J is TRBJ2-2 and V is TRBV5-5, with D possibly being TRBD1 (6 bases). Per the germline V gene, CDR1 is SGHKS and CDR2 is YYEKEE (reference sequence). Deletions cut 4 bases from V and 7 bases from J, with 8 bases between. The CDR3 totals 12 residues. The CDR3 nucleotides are TGTGCCAGCAGCCACAGGGTCGGGGAGCTGTTTTTT. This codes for CASSHRVGELFF.

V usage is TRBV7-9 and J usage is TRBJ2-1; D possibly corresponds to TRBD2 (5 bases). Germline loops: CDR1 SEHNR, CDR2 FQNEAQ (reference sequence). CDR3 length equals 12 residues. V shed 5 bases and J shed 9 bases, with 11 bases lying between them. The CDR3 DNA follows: TGTGCCAGCAGCGTCGAGGGCCCTGAGCAGTTCTTC. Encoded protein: CASSVEGPEQFF. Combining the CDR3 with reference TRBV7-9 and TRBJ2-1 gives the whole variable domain DTGVSQNPRHKITKRGQNVTFRCDPISEHNRLYWYRQTLGQGPEFLTYFQNEAQLEKSRLLSDRFSAERPKGSFSTLEIQRTEQGDSAMYLCASSVEGPEQFFGPGTRLTVL.

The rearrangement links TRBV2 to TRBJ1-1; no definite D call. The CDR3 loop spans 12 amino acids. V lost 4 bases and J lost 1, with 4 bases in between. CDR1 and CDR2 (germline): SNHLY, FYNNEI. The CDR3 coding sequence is TGTGCCAGCAGTGGGCAGAACACTGAAGCTTTCTTT. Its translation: CASSGQNTEAFF. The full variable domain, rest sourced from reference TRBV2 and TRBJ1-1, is EPEVTQTPSHQVTQMGQEVILRCVPISNHLYFYWYRQILGQKVEFLVSFYNNEISEKSEIFDDQFSVERPDGSNFTLKIRSTKLEDSAMYFCASSGQNTEAFFGQGTRLTVV.

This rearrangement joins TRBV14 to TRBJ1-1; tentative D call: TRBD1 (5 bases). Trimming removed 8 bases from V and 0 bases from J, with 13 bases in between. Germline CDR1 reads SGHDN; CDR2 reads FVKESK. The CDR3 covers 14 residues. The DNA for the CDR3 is TGTGCCAGCGGGTTATCGGGGGTGAACACTGAAGCTTTCTTT. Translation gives CASGLSGVNTEAFF.